Listed below are T cell receptor beta chains from one sample, sequenced in a study of T cell repertoires in cytomegalovirus infection. Each CDR3 protein is one row after TCRdb ran MiXCR on the reads. The sample shows approximately 990,000 distinct CDR3 sequences, 25% to 40% of them seen only once. Which antigens these TCRs recognize remains unknown. The sample in question was cultured CD8+ T cells from PBMCs, obtained from culture after CMV antigen stimulation. The receptors were sampled from a human donor in good health (CMV status not recorded). Some clones in this sample may be carry-over from other donors' samples. CDR3s include the opening cysteine and the closing phenylalanine or tryptophan. The D gene is left open where the match is weak. Not all rows give a size; the values are once, few, many and, for expanded clones, a class.

>TRBV7-3|NA|many|TRBJ1-2
CASSPGGLAGYTF
TGTGCCAGCAGCCCGGGGGGGTTAGCTGGCTACACCTTC
>TRBV25-1|NA|few|TRBJ2-5
CASSNYRDILRETQYF
TGTGCCAGCAGTAATTACCGGGACATCCTCAGGGAGACCCAGTACTTC
>TRBV27|NA|NA|TRBJ1-2
CASSLSGGSRYGYTF
TGTGCCAGCAGTTTATCAGGGGGGTCCCGCTATGGCTACACCTTC
>TRBV5-1|NA|NA|TRBJ1-1
CASSLDRAPPGDEAFF
TGCGCCAGCAGCTTGGACAGGGCCCCACCGGGGGATGAAGCTTTCTTT
>TRBV6-2/TRBV6-3|NA|few|TRBJ2-3
CASEGSSTDTQYF
TGTGCCAGCGAGGGGAGTAGCACAGATACGCAGTATTTT
>TRBV28|NA|NA|TRBJ2-2
CASRVPSDTGELFF
TGTGCCAGCAGGGTGCCTTCCGACACCGGGGAGCTGTTTTTT
>TRBV7-6|NA|NA|TRBJ2-3
CASSFSPLARDTQYF
TGTGCCAGCAGCTTCAGTCCCCTGGCCAGAGATACGCAGTATTTT
>TRBV6-5|TRBD2|once|TRBJ2-3
CASSTGLAGPFVADTQYF
TGTGCCAGCAGTACCGGACTAGCGGGACCCTTTGTGGCAGATACGCAGTATTTT
>TRBV6-2/TRBV6-3|TRBD2|NA|TRBJ2-1
CASSYWASGEDNEQFF
TGTGCCAGCAGTTACTGGGCTAGCGGGGAAGACAATGAGCAGTTCTTC
>TRBV15|NA|NA|TRBJ1-5
CATSRDRQVNQPQHF
TGTGCCACCAGCAGAGATCGGCAGGTCAATCAGCCCCAGCATTTT